One sample yielded the 5 T cell receptor beta chains listed below, sequenced in a study of blood T cell repertoires in COVID-19. Clones were read by immunoSEQ multiplex PCR, and TCRdb kept only the in-frame ones, dropping some. The sample yields about 240,000 clones, around nine tenths seen once. The material sequenced was peripheral blood. Every receptor here comes from a woman in her seventies with active or convalescent COVID-19.

The V call is TRBV10-3, the J call TRBJ1-2; D is ambiguous. The CDR3 has 12 residues. The ends were cut back, 3 bases at V and 4 bases at J, with 6 bases in the middle. Germline V gene lookup returns CDR1 ENHRY and CDR2 SYGVKD. The CDR3 sequence: CAISEGGYGYTF. In nucleotides, the CDR3 is TGTGCCATCAGTGAAGGAGGCTATGGCTACACCTTC.

The rearrangement joins TRBV4-1 to TRBJ2-7; TRBD1 agrees at 8 bases. The junction had 12 bases not matched to a gene; V was cut back by 1 base and J by 4 bases. The CDR3 runs to 17 residues. Germline V CDR1 and CDR2: MGHRA, YSYEKL. This CDR3 is CASSQVIFGQGRYEQYF. CDR3 DNA sequence: TGCGCCAGCAGCCAAGTGATTTTCGGACAGGGAAGGTACGAGCAGTACTTC.

The chain uses TRBV5-4 and TRBJ2-5; D is perhaps TRBD1 (6 bases). With 2 bases removed from V and 2 bases from J, the gap between germline ends came to 13 bases. The V gene's germline CDR1 is SGHNT and CDR2 YYREEE (reference sequence). The CDR3 contains 15 residues. For the CDR3, the DNA is TGTGCCAGCAGCTTTCAGGGACACTCACAAGAGACCCAGTACTTC. Its translation: CASSFQGHSQETQYF.

The CDR3 reads CASSLQGSGANVLTF. DNA of the CDR3: TGTGCCAGCTCACTCCAGGGCTCTGGGGCCAACGTCCTGACTTTC. The chain links TRBV18 to TRBJ2-6; a possible D gene is TRBD1 (5 bases). From germline, CDR1 is KGHSH and CDR2 LQKENI. Trimming cost V 4 bases and J 0 bases, with 7 bases left between them. This CDR3 contains 15 residues.

This clone was seen a single time. V and J are TRBV4-3 and TRBJ1-6, with no clear D. There are 15 residues in the CDR3. Germline V gene sequence: CDR1 LGHNA, CDR2 YSLEER. Trimming took off 1 base at V and 0 bases at J, with 4 bases between the two ends. CDR3 sequence: CASSQGASYNSPLHF. For the CDR3, the DNA is TGCGCCAGCAGCCAAGGGGCCTCCTATAATTCACCCCTCCACTTT.